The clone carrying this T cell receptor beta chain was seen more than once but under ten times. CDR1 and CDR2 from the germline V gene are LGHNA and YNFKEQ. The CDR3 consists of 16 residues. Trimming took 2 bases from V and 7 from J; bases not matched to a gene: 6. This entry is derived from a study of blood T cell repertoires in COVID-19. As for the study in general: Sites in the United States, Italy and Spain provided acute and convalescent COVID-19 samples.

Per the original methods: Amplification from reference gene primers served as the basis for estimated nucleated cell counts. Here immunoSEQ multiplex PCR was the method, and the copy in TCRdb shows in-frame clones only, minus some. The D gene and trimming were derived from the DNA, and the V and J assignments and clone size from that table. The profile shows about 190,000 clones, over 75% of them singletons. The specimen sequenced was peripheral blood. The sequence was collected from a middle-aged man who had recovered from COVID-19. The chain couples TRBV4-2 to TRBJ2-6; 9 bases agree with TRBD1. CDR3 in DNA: TGTGCCAGCAGCCAAACAGGGGGCCTCGAAGCCAACGTCCTGACTTTC. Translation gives CASSQTGGLEANVLTF.